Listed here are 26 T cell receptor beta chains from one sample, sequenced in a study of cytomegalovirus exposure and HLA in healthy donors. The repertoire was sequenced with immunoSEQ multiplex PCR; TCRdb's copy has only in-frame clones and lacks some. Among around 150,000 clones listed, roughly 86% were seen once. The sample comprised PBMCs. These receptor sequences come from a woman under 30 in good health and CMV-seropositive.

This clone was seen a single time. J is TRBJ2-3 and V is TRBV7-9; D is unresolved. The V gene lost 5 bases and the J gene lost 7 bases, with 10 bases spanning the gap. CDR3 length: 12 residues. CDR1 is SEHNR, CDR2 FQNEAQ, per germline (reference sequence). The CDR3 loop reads CASSPSGYTQYF. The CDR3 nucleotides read TGTGCCAGCAGCCCCTCCGGGTATACGCAGTATTTT.

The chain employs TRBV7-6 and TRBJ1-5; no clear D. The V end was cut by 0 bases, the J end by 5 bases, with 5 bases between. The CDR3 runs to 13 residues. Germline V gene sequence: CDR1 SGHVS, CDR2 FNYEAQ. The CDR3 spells CASSLAGDQPQHF. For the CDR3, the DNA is TGTGCCAGCAGCTTAGCGGGAGATCAGCCCCAGCATTTT. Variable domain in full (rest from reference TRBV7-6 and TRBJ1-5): GAGVSQSPRYKVTKRGQDVALRCDPISGHVSLYWYRQALGQGPEFLTYFNYEAQQDKSGLPNDRFSAERPEGSISTLTIQRTEQRDSAMYRCASSLAGDQPQHFGDGTRLSIL.

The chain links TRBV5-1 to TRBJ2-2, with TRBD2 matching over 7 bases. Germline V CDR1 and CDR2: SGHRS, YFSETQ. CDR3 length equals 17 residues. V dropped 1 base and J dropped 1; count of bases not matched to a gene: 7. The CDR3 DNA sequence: TGCGCCAGCAGCTTGCCTCGACTAGCAGAGAACACCGGGGAGCTGTTTTTT. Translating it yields CASSLPRLAENTGELFF.

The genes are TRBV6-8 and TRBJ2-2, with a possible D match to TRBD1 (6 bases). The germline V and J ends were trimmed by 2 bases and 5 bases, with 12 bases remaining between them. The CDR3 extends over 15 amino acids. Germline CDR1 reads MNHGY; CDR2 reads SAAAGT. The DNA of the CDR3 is TGTGCCAGCAGTTACGAACACAGGGAGACCGGGGAGCTGTTTTTT. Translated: CASSYEHRETGELFF.

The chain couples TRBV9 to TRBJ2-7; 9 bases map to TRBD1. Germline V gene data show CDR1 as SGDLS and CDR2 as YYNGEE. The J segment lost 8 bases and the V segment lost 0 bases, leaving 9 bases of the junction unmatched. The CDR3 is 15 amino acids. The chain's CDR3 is CASSVAPGQGTKQYF. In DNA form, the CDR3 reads TGTGCCAGCAGCGTAGCACCGGGACAGGGTACGAAGCAGTACTTC.

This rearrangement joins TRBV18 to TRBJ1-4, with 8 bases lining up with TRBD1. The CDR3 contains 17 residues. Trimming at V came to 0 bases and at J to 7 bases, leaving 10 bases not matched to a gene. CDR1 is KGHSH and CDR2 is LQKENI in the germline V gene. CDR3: CASSPPWTGKASEKLFF. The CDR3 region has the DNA TGTGCCAGCTCACCACCGTGGACAGGGAAGGCTTCTGAAAAACTGTTTTTT.

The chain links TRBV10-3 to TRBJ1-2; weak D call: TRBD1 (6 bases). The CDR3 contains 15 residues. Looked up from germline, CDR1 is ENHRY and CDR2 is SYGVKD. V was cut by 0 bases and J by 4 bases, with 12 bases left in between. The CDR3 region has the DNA TGTGCCATCAGTGAGTCGGACAGCAACCTCTATGGCTACACCTTC. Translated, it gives CAISESDSNLYGYTF.

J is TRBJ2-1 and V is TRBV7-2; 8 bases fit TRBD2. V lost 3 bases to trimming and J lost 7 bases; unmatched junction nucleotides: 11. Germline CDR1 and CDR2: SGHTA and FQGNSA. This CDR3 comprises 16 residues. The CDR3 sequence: CASSFLGAGGTNEQFF. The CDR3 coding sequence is TGTGCCAGCAGCTTCCTCGGGGCGGGAGGTACGAATGAGCAGTTCTTC.

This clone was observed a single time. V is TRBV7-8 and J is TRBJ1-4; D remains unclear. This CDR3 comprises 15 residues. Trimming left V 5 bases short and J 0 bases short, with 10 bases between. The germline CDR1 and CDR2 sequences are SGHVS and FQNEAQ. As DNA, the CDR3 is TGTGCCAGCAGCCCCCACAGAACAACTAATGAAAAACTGTTTTTT. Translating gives CASSPHRTTNEKLFF.

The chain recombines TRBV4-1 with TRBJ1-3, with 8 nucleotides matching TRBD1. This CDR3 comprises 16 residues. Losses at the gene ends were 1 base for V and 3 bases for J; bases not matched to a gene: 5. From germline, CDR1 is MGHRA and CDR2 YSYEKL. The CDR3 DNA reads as TGCGCCAGCAGCCAAGGGACAGGGCTGTTTGGAAACACCATATATTTT. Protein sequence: CASSQGTGLFGNTIYF.

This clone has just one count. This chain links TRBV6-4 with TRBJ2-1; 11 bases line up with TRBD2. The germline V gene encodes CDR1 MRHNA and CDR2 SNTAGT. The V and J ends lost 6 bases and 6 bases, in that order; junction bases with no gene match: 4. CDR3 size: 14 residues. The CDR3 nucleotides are TGTGCCAGCAGCGCCGGGACTAGCGGCAATGAGCAGTTCTTC. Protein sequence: CASSAGTSGNEQFF.

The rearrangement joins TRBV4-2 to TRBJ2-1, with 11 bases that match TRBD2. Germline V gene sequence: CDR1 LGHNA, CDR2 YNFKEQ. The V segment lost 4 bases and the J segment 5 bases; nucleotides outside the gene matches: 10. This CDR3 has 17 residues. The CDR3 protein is CASSLLETSGIDNEQFF. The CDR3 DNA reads TGTGCCAGCAGCCTTCTTGAGACTAGCGGGATAGACAATGAGCAGTTCTTC.

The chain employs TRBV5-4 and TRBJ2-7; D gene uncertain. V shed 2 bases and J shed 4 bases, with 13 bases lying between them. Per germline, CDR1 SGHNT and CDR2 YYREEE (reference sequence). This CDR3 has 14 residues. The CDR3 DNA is TGTGCCAGCAGCTTATCTAGATCAACGTACGAGCAGTACTTC. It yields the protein CASSLSRSTYEQYF.

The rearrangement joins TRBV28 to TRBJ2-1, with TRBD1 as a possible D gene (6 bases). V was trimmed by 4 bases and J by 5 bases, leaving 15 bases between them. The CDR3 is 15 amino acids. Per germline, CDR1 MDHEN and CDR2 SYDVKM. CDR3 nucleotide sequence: TGTGCCAGCAGTTCCGCAACCAGGGGAAACAATGAGCAGTTCTTC. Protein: CASSSATRGNNEQFF.

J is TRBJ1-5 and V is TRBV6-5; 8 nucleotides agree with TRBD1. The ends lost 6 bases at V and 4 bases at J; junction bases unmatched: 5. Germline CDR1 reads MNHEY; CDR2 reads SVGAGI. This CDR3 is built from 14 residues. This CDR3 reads CASRGTGTNQPQHF. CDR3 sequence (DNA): TGTGCCAGCAGGGGGACAGGCACAAATCAGCCCCAGCATTTT.

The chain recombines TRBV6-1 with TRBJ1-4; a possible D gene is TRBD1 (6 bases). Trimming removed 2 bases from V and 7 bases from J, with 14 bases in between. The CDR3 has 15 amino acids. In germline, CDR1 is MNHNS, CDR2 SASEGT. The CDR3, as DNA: TGTGCCAGCAGTGAATTGACAGGAAACCTTGAAAAACTGTTTTTT. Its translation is CASSELTGNLEKLFF.

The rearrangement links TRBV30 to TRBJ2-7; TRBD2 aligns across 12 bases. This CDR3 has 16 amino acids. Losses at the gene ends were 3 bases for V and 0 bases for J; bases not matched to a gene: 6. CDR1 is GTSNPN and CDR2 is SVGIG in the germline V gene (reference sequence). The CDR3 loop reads CAWRGLAGPYSYEQYF. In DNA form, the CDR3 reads TGTGCCTGGAGGGGACTAGCGGGTCCTTACTCCTACGAGCAGTACTTC.

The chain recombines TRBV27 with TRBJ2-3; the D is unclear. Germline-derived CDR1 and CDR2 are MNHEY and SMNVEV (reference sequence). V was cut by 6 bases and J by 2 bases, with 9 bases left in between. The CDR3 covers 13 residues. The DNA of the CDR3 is TGTGCCAGCAGACAGTTGAACACAGATACGCAGTATTTT. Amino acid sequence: CASRQLNTDTQYF.

DNA of the CDR3: TGTGCCAGCAGACCGGGACAGGCTTCAGAGACCCAGTACTTC. As protein: CASRPGQASETQYF. The gene calls are TRBV11-3 and TRBJ2-5, with TRBD1 identical over 8 bases. This CDR3 is built from 14 residues. After removal of 6 bases from V and 4 bases from J, the junction contained 7 bases not matched to a gene. From germline, CDR1 is SGHNT and CDR2 YENEEA.

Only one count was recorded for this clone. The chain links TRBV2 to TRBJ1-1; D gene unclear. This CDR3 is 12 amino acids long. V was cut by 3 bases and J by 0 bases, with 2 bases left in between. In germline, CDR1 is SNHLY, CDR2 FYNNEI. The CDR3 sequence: CASSDVNTEAFF. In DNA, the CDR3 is TGTGCCAGCAGTGACGTGAACACTGAAGCTTTCTTT.

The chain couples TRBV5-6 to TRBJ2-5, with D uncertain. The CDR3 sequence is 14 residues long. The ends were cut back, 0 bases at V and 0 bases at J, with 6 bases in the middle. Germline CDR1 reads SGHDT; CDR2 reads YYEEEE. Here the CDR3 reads CASSLGPYQETQYF. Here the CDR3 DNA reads TGTGCCAGCAGCTTGGGGCCTTACCAAGAGACCCAGTACTTC.

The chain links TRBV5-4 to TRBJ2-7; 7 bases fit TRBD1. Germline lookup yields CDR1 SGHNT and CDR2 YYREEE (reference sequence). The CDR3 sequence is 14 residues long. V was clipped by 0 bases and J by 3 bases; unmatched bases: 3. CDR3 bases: TGTGCCAGCAGCTTGGACAGGGGCCTCTACGAGCAGTACTTC. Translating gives CASSLDRGLYEQYF.

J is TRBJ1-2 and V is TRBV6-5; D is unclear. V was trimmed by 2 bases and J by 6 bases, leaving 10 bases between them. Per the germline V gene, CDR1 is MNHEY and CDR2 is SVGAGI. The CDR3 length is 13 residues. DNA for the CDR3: TGTGCCAGCAGTTACCGAGTTGGTCATGGCTACACCTTC. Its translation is CASSYRVGHGYTF.

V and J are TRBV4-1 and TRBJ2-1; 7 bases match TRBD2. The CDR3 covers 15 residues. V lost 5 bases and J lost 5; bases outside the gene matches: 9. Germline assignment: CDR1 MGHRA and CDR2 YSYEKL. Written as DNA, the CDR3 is TGCGCCAGCAGCTCTTGGGCTAGCGGAAACAATGAGCAGTTCTTC. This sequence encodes CASSSWASGNNEQFF.

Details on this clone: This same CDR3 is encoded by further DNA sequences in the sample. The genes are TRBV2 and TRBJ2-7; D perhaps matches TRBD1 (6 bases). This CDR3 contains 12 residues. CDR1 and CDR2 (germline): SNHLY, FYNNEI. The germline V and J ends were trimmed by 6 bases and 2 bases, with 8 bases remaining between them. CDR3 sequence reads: CASRRQAYEQYF. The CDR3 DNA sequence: TGTGCCAGCAGGAGACAGGCCTACGAGCAGTACTTC.

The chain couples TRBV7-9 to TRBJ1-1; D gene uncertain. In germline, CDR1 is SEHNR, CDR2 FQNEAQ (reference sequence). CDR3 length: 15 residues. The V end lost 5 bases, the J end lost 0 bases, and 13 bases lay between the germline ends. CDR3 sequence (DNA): TGTGCCAGCAGCCCCCCTCCAGGATTGAACACTGAAGCTTTCTTT. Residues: CASSPPPGLNTEAFF.